The 9 T cell receptor beta chains below come from one sample, sequenced in a study of blood T cell repertoires in COVID-19. The repertoire was sequenced with immunoSEQ multiplex PCR; TCRdb's copy has only in-frame clones and lacks some. The table has under 150,000 clones, around 84% seen once. Sequencing was performed on peripheral blood. The receptors derive from a woman of 80 years or more with acute or convalescent COVID-19.

This clone occurred a few times. This rearrangement joins TRBV6-2 or TRBV6-3 to TRBJ2-3; 9 bases match TRBD2. J lost 2 bases, V lost 2 bases, and 8 bases had no gene match. Germline-derived CDR1 and CDR2 are MNHEY and SVGEGT. This CDR3 has 17 amino acids. The CDR3: CASSYALAGFPTDTQYF. The CDR3, as DNA: TGTGCCAGCAGTTACGCGCTAGCGGGGTTCCCCACAGATACGCAGTATTTT.

This clone was detected only a few times. CDR3 DNA: TGTGCCATCAGGGGGACTAGCGGCTCCTACGAGCAGTACTTC. It codes for CAIRGTSGSYEQYF. The chain couples TRBV10-3 to TRBJ2-7; 11 positions match TRBD2. Germline V CDR1 and CDR2: ENHRY, SYGVKD. Trimming at V came to 6 bases and at J to 0 bases, leaving 1 base not matched to a gene. The CDR3 length is 14 residues.

The chain carries TRBV12-3 or TRBV12-4 and TRBJ1-1; no clear D gene. The CDR3 is 12 residues long. V shed 1 base and J shed 10 bases, with 10 bases lying between them. The CDR3 region is CASSLVRVGAFF. CDR3 nucleotides: TGTGCCAGCAGTTTAGTGAGGGTAGGAGCTTTCTTT.

V and J are TRBV7-2 and TRBJ1-6, with 9 bases matching TRBD1. The V segment lost 2 bases and the J segment 10 bases; nucleotides outside the gene matches: 6. The CDR3 covers 15 residues. Germline loops: CDR1 SGHTA, CDR2 FQGNSA. The CDR3 loop is CASSLPGQGVSPLHF. The CDR3 region has the DNA TGTGCCAGCAGCTTACCGGGACAGGGAGTATCACCCCTCCACTTT.

This clone appeared once. The rearrangement links TRBV18 to TRBJ2-5; the D gene is possibly TRBD1 (6 bases). Germline CDR1 and CDR2: KGHSH and LQKENI. V was trimmed by 4 bases and J by 2 bases, leaving 8 bases between them. The CDR3 runs 13 residues. The CDR3 sequence is CASSRDTQETQYF. CDR3 DNA: TGTGCCAGCTCACGGGACACACAAGAGACCCAGTACTTC.

The chain links TRBV3-1 (or the pseudogene TRBV3-2) to TRBJ1-2; D not certain. CDR3 length equals 13 residues. V lost 2 bases to trimming and J lost 5 bases, with 9 bases between them. CDR1 and CDR2 (germline): LGHDT, YNNKEL (reference sequence). CDR3 protein: CASSQWHIYGYTF. The CDR3 DNA reads as TGTGCCAGCAGCCAATGGCATATTTATGGCTACACCTTC.

The V gene is TRBV9, the J gene TRBJ2-5, with 8 bases identical to TRBD2. The CDR3 consists of 16 residues. From germline, CDR1 is SGDLS and CDR2 YYNGEE. The J segment lost 3 bases and the V segment lost 0 bases, leaving 7 bases of the junction unmatched. The DNA of the CDR3 is TGTGCCAGCAGCGTAGCGGCTCGGGGGGGTAAAGAGACCCAGTACTTC. This sequence encodes CASSVAARGGKETQYF.

This chain connects TRBV7-6 to TRBJ2-5, with TRBD2 matching over 12 bases. The CDR3 runs 17 residues. CDR1 is SGHVS, CDR2 FNYEAQ, per germline. With V trimmed by 1 base and J by 2 bases, 5 bases remained unmatched. For the CDR3, the DNA is TGTGCCAGCAGCTTAGTAGGAACTAGCGGGGGGCAAGAGACCCAGTACTTC. This gives the protein CASSLVGTSGGQETQYF.

CDR3 residues: CASSPQGSKGTNEKLFF. Here the CDR3 DNA reads TGTGCCAGCTCACCGCAGGGGAGTAAGGGGACTAATGAAAAACTGTTTTTT. The chain is built from TRBV18 and TRBJ1-4; D is perhaps TRBD1 (6 bases). This CDR3 spans 17 amino acids. The ends were cut back, 3 bases at V and 2 bases at J, with 16 bases in the middle. From germline, CDR1 is KGHSH and CDR2 LQKENI. Together with reference TRBV18 and TRBJ1-4, the CDR3 gives the full variable domain: NAGVMQNPRHLVRRRGQEARLRCSPMKGHSHVYWYRQLPEEGLKFMVYLQKENIIDESGMPKERFSAEFPKEGPSILRIQQVVRGDSAAYFCASSPQGSKGTNEKLFFGSGTQLSVL.